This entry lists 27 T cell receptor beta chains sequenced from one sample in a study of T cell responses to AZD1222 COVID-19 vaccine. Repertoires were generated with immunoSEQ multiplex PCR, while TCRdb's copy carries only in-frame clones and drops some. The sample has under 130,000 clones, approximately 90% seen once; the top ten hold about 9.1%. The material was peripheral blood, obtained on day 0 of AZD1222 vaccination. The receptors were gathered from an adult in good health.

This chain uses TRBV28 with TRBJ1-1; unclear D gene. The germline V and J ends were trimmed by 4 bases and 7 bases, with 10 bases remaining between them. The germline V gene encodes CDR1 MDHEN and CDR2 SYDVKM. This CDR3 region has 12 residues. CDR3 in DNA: TGTGCCAGCAGTTATTCGCATAGTGAAGCTTTCTTT. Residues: CASSYSHSEAFF.

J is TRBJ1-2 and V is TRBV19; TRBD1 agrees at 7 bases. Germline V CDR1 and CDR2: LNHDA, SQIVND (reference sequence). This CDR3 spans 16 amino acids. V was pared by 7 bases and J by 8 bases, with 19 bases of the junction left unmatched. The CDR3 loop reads CASTPTEAQGSRGYTF. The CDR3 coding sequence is TGTGCCAGTACCCCCACCGAGGCACAGGGGAGTCGCGGCTACACCTTC.

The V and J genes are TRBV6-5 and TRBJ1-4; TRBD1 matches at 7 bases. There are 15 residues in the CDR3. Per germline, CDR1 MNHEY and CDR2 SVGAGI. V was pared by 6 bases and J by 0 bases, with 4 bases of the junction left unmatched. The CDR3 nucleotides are TGTGCCAGCAGACGACAGGGAACAACTAATGAAAAACTGTTTTTT. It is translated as CASRRQGTTNEKLFF.

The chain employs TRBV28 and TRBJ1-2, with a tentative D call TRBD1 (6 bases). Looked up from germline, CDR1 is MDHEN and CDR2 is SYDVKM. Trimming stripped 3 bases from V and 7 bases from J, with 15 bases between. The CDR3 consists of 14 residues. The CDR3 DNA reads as TGTGCCAGCAGTTTCAGTGGGGGCGCGGGTGGCTACACCTTC. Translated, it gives CASSFSGGAGGYTF.

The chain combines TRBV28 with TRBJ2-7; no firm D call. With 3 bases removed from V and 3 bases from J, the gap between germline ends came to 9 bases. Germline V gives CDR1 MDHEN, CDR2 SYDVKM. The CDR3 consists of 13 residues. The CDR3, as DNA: TGTGCCAGCAGTTTTGAAGGATTCTACGAGCAGTACTTC. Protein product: CASSFEGFYEQYF.

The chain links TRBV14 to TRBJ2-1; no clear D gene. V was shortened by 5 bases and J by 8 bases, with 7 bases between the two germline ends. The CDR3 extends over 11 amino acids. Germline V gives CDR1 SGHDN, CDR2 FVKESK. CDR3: CASSDYDEQFF. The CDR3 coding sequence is TGTGCCAGCAGCGATTACGATGAGCAGTTCTTC.

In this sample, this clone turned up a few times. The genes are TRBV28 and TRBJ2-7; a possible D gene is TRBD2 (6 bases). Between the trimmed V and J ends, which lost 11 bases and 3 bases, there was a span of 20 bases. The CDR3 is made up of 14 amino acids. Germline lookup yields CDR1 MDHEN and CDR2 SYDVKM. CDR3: CAGQGGGENYEQYF. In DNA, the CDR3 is TGTGCCGGCCAGGGTGGAGGGGAAAACTACGAGCAGTACTTC.

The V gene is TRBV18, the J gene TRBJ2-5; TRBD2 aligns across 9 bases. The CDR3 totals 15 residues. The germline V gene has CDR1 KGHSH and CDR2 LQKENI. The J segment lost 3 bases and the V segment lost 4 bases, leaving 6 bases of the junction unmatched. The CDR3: CASSRFLAGEETQYF. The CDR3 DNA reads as TGTGCCAGCTCACGCTTCTTAGCGGGAGAAGAGACCCAGTACTTC.

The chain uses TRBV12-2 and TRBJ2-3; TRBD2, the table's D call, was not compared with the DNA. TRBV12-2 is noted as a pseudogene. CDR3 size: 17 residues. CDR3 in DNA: TGTGCAAGTCGCTTATATCGGAGGGAGGGTGATACAGATACGCAGTATTTT. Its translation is CASRLYRREGDTDTQYF.

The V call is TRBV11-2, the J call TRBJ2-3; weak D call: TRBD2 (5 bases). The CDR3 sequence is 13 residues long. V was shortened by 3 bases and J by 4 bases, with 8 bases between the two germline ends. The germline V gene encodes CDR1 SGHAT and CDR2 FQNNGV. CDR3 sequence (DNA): TGTGCCAGCAGCTTCAGCGGAGCAGATACGCAGTATTTT. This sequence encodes CASSFSGADTQYF.

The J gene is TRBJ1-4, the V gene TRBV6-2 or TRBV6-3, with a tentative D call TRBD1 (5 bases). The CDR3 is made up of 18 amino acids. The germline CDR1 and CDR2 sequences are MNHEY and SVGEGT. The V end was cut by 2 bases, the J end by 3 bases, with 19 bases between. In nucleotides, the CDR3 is TGTGCCAGCAGTTACCCGACAGCTAAACCTCCGCCTAATGAAAAACTGTTTTTT. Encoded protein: CASSYPTAKPPPNEKLFF.

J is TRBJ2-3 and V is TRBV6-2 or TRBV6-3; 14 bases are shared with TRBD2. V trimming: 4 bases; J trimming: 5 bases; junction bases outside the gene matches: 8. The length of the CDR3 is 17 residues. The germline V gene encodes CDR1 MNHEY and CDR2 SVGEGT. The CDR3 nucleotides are TGTGCCAGCAGTTCACCGGGACTAGCGGGAGAGGGAGATACGCAGTATTTT. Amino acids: CASSSPGLAGEGDTQYF.

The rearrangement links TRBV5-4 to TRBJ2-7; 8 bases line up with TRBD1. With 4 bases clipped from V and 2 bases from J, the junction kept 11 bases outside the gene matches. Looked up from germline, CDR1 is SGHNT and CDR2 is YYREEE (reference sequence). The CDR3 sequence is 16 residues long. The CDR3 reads CASSATGVFVPYEQYF. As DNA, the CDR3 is TGTGCCAGCAGCGCGACAGGGGTATTCGTCCCCTACGAGCAGTACTTC.

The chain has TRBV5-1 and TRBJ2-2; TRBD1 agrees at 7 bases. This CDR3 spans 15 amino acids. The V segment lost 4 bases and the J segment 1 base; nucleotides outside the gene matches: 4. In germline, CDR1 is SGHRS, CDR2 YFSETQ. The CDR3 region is CASSHRTGNTGELFF. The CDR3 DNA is TGCGCCAGCAGCCACCGGACAGGGAACACCGGGGAGCTGTTTTTT. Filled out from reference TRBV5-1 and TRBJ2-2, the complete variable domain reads KAGVTQTPRYLIKTRGQQVTLSCSPISGHRSVSWYQQTPGQGLQFLFEYFSETQRNKGNFPGRFSGRQFSNSRSEMNVSTLELGDSALYLCASSHRTGNTGELFFGEGSRLTVL.

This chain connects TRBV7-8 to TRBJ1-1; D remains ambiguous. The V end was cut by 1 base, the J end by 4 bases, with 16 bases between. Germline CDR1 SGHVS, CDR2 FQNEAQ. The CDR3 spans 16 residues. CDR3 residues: CASSLEGEWEVTEAFF. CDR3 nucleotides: TGTGCCAGCAGCTTAGAAGGAGAGTGGGAGGTCACTGAAGCTTTCTTT.

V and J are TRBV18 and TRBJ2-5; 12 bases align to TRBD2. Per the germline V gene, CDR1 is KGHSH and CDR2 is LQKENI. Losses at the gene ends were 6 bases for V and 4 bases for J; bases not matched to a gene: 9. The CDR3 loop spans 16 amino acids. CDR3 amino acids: CASSRRTSGTGETQYF. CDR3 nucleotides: TGTGCCAGCTCCAGACGGACTAGCGGGACCGGAGAGACCCAGTACTTC.

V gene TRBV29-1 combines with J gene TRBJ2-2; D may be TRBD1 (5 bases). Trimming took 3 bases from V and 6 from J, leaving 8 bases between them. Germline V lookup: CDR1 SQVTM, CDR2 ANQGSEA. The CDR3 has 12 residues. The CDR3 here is CSVDRAAGELFF. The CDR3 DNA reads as TGCAGCGTTGACAGGGCCGCCGGGGAGCTGTTTTTT.

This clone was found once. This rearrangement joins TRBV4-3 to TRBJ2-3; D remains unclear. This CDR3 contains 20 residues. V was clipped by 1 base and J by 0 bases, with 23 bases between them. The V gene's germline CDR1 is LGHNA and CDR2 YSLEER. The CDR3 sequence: CASSQAPRLRNGASTDTQYF. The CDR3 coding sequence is TGCGCCAGCAGCCAAGCCCCCCGCTTACGAAATGGCGCTAGCACAGATACGCAGTATTTT.

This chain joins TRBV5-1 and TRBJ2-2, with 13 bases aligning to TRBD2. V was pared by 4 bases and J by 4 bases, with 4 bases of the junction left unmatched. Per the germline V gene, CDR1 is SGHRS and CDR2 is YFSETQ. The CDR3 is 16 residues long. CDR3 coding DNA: TGCGCCAGCAGCGGGGGACTAGCGGGATTCACCGGGGAGCTGTTTTTT. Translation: CASSGGLAGFTGELFF.

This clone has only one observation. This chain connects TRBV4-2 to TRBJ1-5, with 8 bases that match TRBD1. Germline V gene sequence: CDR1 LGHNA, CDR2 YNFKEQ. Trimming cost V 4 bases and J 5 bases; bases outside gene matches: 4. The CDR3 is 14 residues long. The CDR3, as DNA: TGTGCCAGCAGCCCTGGACAGGGCGATCAGCCCCAGCATTTT. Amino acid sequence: CASSPGQGDQPQHF.

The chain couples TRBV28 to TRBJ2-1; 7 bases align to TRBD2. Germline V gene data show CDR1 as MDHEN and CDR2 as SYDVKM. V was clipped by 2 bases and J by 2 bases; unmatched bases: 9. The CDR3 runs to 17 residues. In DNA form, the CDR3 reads TGTGCCAGCAGTTTAGATCGCGGGGGATGGGCCTACAATGAGCAGTTCTTC. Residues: CASSLDRGGWAYNEQFF.

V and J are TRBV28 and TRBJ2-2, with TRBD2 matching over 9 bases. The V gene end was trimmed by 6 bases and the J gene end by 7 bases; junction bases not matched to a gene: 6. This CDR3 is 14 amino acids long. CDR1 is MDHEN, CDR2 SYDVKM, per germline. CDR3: CASRVAGANGELFF. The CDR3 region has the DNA TGTGCCAGCAGAGTAGCGGGAGCTAACGGGGAGCTGTTTTTT. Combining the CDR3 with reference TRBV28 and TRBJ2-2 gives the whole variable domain DVKVTQSSRYLVKRTGEKVFLECVQDMDHENMFWYRQDPGLGLRLIYFSYDVKMKEKGDIPEGYSVSREKKERFSLILESASTNQTSMYLCASRVAGANGELFFGEGSRLTVL.

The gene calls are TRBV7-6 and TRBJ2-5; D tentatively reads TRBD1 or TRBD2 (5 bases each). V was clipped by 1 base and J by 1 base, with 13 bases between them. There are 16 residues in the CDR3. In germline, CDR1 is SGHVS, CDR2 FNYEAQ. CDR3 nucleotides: TGTGCCAGCAGCTTAGTGATAGGGACCCTCCAAGAGACCCAGTACTTC. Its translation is CASSLVIGTLQETQYF.

The CDR3 here is CASIVDPRGRGYTF. CDR3 DNA: TGTGCCAGCATCGTAGACCCAAGGGGGAGAGGCTACACCTTC. The rearrangement joins TRBV6-5 to TRBJ1-2; tentative D call: TRBD1 (6 bases). The CDR3 totals 14 residues. Per the germline V gene, CDR1 is MNHEY and CDR2 is SVGAGI. V gave up 7 bases and J gave up 8 bases, with 20 bases separating them.

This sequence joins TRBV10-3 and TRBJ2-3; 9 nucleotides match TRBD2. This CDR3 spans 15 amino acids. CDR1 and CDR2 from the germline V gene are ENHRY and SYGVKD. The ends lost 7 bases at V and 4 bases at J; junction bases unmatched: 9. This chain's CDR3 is CAIKSGAGGADTQYF. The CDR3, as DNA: TGTGCCATCAAAAGCGGAGCGGGAGGCGCAGATACGCAGTATTTT.

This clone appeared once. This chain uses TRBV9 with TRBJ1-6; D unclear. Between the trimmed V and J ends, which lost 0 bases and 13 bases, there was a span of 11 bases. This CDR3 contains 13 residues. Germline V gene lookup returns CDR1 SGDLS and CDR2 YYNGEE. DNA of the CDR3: TGTGCCAGCAGCGTAGAAGGCCGATGGCCCCTCCACTTT. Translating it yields CASSVEGRWPLHF. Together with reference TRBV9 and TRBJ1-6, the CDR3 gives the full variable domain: DSGVTQTPKHLITATGQRVTLRCSPRSGDLSVYWYQQSLDQGLQFLIQYYNGEERAKGNILERFSAQQFPDLHSELNLSSLELGDSALYFCASSVEGRWPLHFGNGTRLTVT.

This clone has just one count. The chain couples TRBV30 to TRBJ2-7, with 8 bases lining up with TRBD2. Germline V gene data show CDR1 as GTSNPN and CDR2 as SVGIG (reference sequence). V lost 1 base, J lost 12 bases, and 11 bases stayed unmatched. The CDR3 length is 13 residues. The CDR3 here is CAWSDGVAGGLYF. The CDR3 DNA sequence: TGTGCCTGGAGTGACGGGGTTGCGGGAGGTCTGTACTTC.